This TCR beta chain was identified during a study of OX40 agonist ivuxolimab in advanced cancers. The data were produced by immunoSEQ multiplex PCR, yet TCRdb's version contains in-frame clones alone and is incomplete. The sample has 50,000 to 70,000 clones; 86% are singletons. In germline, CDR1 is SGHRS, CDR2 YFSETQ. CDR3 size: 13 residues. Trimming pared 3 bases from V and 4 bases from J, leaving 11 bases between. This sequence joins TRBV5-1 and TRBJ2-7; D is possibly TRBD1 (6 bases). This TCR was sampled from an adult with an advanced solid tumor such as melanoma, head and neck, liver or kidney cancer. The sample in question was CD4+ or CD8+ T cells sorted from blood, obtained in a trial of the OX40 agonist ivuxolimab. The CDR3 DNA is TGCGCCAGCAGCTCCGGGACACCTTACGAGCAGTACTTC. It translates to CASSSGTPYEQYF.